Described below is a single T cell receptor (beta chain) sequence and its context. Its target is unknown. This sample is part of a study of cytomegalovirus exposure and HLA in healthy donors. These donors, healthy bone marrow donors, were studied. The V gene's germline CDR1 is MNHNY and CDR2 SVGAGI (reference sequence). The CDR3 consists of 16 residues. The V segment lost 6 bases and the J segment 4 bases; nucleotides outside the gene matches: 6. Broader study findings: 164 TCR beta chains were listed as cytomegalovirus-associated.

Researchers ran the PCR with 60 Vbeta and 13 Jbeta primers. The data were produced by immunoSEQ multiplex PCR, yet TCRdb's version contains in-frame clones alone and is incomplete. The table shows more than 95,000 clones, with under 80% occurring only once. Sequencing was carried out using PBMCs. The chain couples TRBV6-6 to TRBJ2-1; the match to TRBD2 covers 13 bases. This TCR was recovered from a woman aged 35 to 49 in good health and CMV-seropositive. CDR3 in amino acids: CASSNGGLAGYNEQFF. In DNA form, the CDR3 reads TGTGCCAGCAGCAACGGGGGACTAGCGGGGTACAATGAGCAGTTCTTC.